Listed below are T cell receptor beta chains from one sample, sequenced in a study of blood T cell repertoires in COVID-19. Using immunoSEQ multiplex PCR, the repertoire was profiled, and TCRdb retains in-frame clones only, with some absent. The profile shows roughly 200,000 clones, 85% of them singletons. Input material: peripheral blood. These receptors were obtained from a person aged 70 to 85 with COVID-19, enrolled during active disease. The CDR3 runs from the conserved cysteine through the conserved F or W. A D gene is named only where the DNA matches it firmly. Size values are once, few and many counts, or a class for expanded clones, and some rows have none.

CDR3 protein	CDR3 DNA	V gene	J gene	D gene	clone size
CAIRRDRGYLGYTF	TGTGCCATCAGGAGGGACAGGGGGTACCTTGGCTACACCTTC	TRBV10-3	TRBJ1-2	TRBD1	few
CASSGSGDRTDTQYF	TGTGCCAGCAGCGGTAGCGGGGACCGCACAGATACGCAGTATTTT	TRBV7-8	TRBJ2-3	TRBD2	-
CASSRGSNYGYTF	TGTGCCAGCAGCCGAGGCAGCAACTATGGCTACACCTTC	TRBV3-1/TRBV3-2	TRBJ1-2	-	-
CASSQVPRGLDEQYF	TGCGCCAGCAGCCAAGTACCGCGGGGGCTGGACGAGCAGTACTTC	TRBV4-1	TRBJ2-7	-	-
CASRILAGGRYNEQFF	TGTGCCAGCAGGATACTAGCGGGAGGGCGGTACAATGAGCAGTTCTTC	TRBV27	TRBJ2-1	TRBD2	-
CAISITGVGTEAFF	TGTGCCATCAGTATAACAGGGGTTGGGACTGAAGCTTTCTTT	TRBV10-3	TRBJ1-1	TRBD1	-
CASRNYRGKGYGYTF	TGTGCCAGCAGGAACTACAGGGGAAAAGGATACGGCTACACCTTC	TRBV6-5	TRBJ1-2	TRBD1	-
CASSHPGLSYEQYF	TGTGCCAGCAGCCATCCGGGACTTTCCTACGAGCAGTACTTC	TRBV3-1/TRBV3-2	TRBJ2-7	-	-
CASSQGKGLADTQYF	TGTGCCAGCAGCCAAGGCAAGGGGTTGGCAGATACGCAGTATTTT	TRBV3-1/TRBV3-2	TRBJ2-3	-	-
CASSLVTSGGPHQETQYF	TGCGCCAGCAGCTTGGTGACTAGCGGGGGGCCCCACCAAGAGACCCAGTACTTC	TRBV5-1	TRBJ2-5	TRBD2	-
CASSPAGTEIYEQYF	TGTGCCAGCAGTCCCGCCGGGACAGAAATCTACGAGCAGTACTTC	TRBV6-5	TRBJ2-7	TRBD1	few
CASSLEQRNSPLHF	TGCGCCAGCAGCTTGGAACAACGAAATTCACCCCTCCACTTT	TRBV5-1	TRBJ1-6	-	-
CASSVSGGVGNNSPLHF	TGTGCCAGCAGCGTTAGCGGTGGTGTTGGGAATAATTCACCCCTCCACTTT	TRBV7-2	TRBJ1-6	-	-
CASSLTLGTGVTQPQHF	TGTGCCAGCAGCTTGACCCTTGGGACAGGGGTAACGCAGCCCCAGCATTTT	TRBV5-4	TRBJ1-5	TRBD1	once
CASSSGEGQTHATNEKLFF	TGTGCCAGCAGCTCCGGGGAGGGTCAGACTCATGCAACTAATGAAAAACTGTTTTTT	TRBV7-3	TRBJ1-4	-	once
CASCPTGAYEQYF	TGTGCCAGCTGTCCAACGGGGGCCTACGAGCAGTACTTC	TRBV6-5	TRBJ2-7	-	-
CASSRSRAHQPQHF	TGCGCCAGCAGTCGTTCCAGGGCGCACCAGCCCCAGCATTTT	TRBV23-1	TRBJ1-5	-	once
CASSFRLVSYEQYF	TGTGCCAGCAGCTTCAGACTCGTTTCCTACGAGCAGTACTTC	TRBV7-2	TRBJ2-7	-	-
CASSQTQGLELFF	TGTGCCAGCAGCCAGACCCAGGGCCTGGAGCTGTTTTTT	TRBV14	TRBJ2-2	-	-
CASSLLGGAEAFF	TGTGCCAGCAGCCTGTTAGGAGGGGCTGAAGCTTTCTTT	TRBV12-3/TRBV12-4	TRBJ1-1	-	-
CASSYMTAWGEQFF	TGTGCCAGCAGTTATATGACAGCGTGGGGTGAGCAGTTCTTC	TRBV6-2/TRBV6-3	TRBJ2-1	-	-
CASSLAPRTDGYTF	TGTGCCAGCAGCTTAGCCCCCCGGACAGATGGCTACACCTTC	TRBV7-2	TRBJ1-2	-	-
CASSTGGANTEAFF	TGTGCCAGCTCTACGGGGGGCGCGAACACTGAAGCTTTCTTT	TRBV18	TRBJ1-1	-	few
CASSTYDRTGDYTF	TGTGCCAGCAGCACTTACGATAGAACTGGAGACTACACCTTC	TRBV2	TRBJ1-2	-	-
CASSLARGTGELFF	TGCGCCAGCAGCTTGGCCCGGGGAACCGGGGAGCTGTTTTTT	TRBV5-1	TRBJ2-2	-	-
CASSFGGQLNNSPLHF	TGTGCCAGCAGCTTCGGGGGACAGCTCAATAATTCACCCCTCCACTTT	TRBV5-4	TRBJ1-6	TRBD1	-
CASRVQGAAGELFF	TGTGCCAGCAGGGTTCAGGGGGCCGCCGGGGAGCTGTTTTTT	TRBV6-5	TRBJ2-2	TRBD1	-
CASSPGFMVTENYGYTF	TGTGCCAGCTCACCTGGTTTCATGGTGACAGAAAACTATGGCTACACCTTC	TRBV18	TRBJ1-2	-	-
CASIDSGQSYNEQFF	TGTGCCAGCATAGATTCGGGACAAAGCTACAATGAGCAGTTCTTC	TRBV3-1/TRBV3-2	TRBJ2-1	-	-
CASSFDTSNQPQHF	TGTGCCAGCAGCTTCGACACCAGCAATCAGCCCCAGCATTTT	TRBV7-9	TRBJ1-5	-	-
CAWSQTGGYGQFF	TGTGCCTGGAGTCAGACAGGGGGGTATGGGCAGTTCTTC	TRBV30	TRBJ2-1	TRBD1	-
CSAWGVLGETQYF	TGCAGCGCATGGGGGGTACTAGGAGAGACCCAGTACTTC	TRBV29-1	TRBJ2-5	-	once
CASRIGQDQPQHF	TGTGCCAGTAGAATAGGACAAGATCAGCCCCAGCATTTT	TRBV19	TRBJ1-5	-	-
CASSPRGSGGATDTQYF	TGTGCCAGCAGCCCCAGGGGTAGCGGGGGGGCGACAGATACGCAGTATTTT	TRBV7-3	TRBJ2-3	TRBD2	-
CASSQEEDRAIFRYSNQPQHF	TGCGCCAGCAGCCAAGAAGAAGACAGGGCTATTTTCAGGTATAGCAATCAGCCCCAGCATTTT	TRBV4-3	TRBJ1-5	TRBD1	-
CASSLGIRGVGNEQFF	TGTGCCAGCAGCTTGGGGATCAGGGGGGTAGGGAATGAGCAGTTCTTC	TRBV5-4	TRBJ2-1	-	-
CASSVYEQYF	TGCGCCAGCAGCGTCTACGAGCAGTACTTC	TRBV23-1	TRBJ2-7	-	once
CASSGSGRSQETQYF	TGTGCCAGCAGCGGTAGCGGGAGGTCACAAGAGACCCAGTACTTC	TRBV9	TRBJ2-5	TRBD2	-
CARKRDRHYGYTF	TGCGCCAGAAAACGGGACAGGCACTATGGCTACACCTTC	TRBV10-1	TRBJ1-2	TRBD1	-
CASSKHFMTVKINYGYTF	TGTGCCAGCAGCAAACATTTCATGACAGTGAAAATTAACTATGGCTACACCTTC	TRBV21-1	TRBJ1-2	-	-
CASSLVGQGAIGYTF	TGTGCCAGCAGCTTAGTCGGTCAGGGGGCGATCGGCTACACCTTC	TRBV7-2	TRBJ1-2	TRBD1	-
CASSFDRVMADTQYF	TGTGCCAGCAGCTTTGACAGGGTCATGGCAGATACGCAGTATTTT	TRBV5-4	TRBJ2-3	TRBD1	-
CASSEDRGYNQPQHF	TGTGCCAGCAGTGAAGACAGGGGATACAATCAGCCCCAGCATTTT	TRBV6-1	TRBJ1-5	TRBD1	-
CASSQEEGLNTEAFF	TGTGCCAGCAGCCAAGAGGAGGGGCTGAACACTGAAGCTTTCTTT	TRBV4-2	TRBJ1-1	-	few
CASARPRDRGGYGYTF	TGTGCCAGTGCCCGACCCCGTGACAGGGGGGGCTATGGCTACACCTTC	TRBV19	TRBJ1-2	TRBD1	few
CASSFPGVYEQYF	TGTGCCAGCAGTTTCCCCGGGGTCTACGAGCAGTACTTC	TRBV28	TRBJ2-7	-	-
CASSPTGYEQYF	TGTGCCAGCTCACCGACAGGTTACGAGCAGTACTTC	TRBV18	TRBJ2-7	-	-
CASSITGEKPQHF	TGTGCCAGTAGTATTACGGGTGAGAAGCCCCAGCATTTT	TRBV19	TRBJ1-5	-	-
CASSPGMTKNTEAFF	TGCGCCAGCAGCCCCGGTATGACAAAGAACACTGAAGCTTTCTTT	TRBV5-1	TRBJ1-1	-	-
CASSSSGRYEQYF	TGTGCCAGCAGTTCTAGCGGGAGATACGAGCAGTACTTC	TRBV2	TRBJ2-7	TRBD2	once